This is a list of T cell receptor beta chains from one sample in a study of shared clonotypes between healthy human individuals. Measured with immunoSEQ multiplex PCR; TCRdb has only the in-frame clones, and not every one. The data hold hundreds of thousands of clones, with roughly 95% observed a single time. Sequencing used naive CD8+ T cells sorted from blood. The origin of the receptors is a woman under 40 in good health. Both conserved end residues are part of each CDR3. The D gene is left open where the match is weak. Clone size is given for some rows only: seen once, a few or many times, or a class if the clone is expanded.

cdr3_nt cdr3_aa d_call clone_size j_call v_call
TGTGCCATCAGTGATGGAGGTGAGCAGTTCTTC CAISDGGEQFF - - TRBJ2-1 TRBV10-3
TGCGCCAGCAGCTTTAGGCAGGGTGAGGAAAAACTGTTTTTT CASSFRQGEEKLFF - - TRBJ1-4 TRBV5-1
TGCGCCAGCAGCTTAAACAGGGTAGTCCGCGAGCAGTACTTC CASSLNRVVREQYF - - TRBJ2-7 TRBV5-1
TGTGCCAGCAGCTATGGCGCTTCCCAGCCCCCTGGAAACACCATATATTTT CASSYGASQPPGNTIYF - once TRBJ1-3 TRBV5-8
TGTGCCAGCAGCTTACGGGGGTACGAGCAGTACTTC CASSLRGYEQYF - - TRBJ2-7 TRBV7-9
TGTGCCAGCAGGGGGGACACTGAAGCTTTCTTT CASRGDTEAFF TRBD1 - TRBJ1-1 TRBV5-3
TGTGCCAGCAGCGTAGAAAACGTCGGGGAGCTGTTTTTT CASSVENVGELFF - - TRBJ2-2 TRBV9
TGTGCCAGCAGCCACAAAATTTTAGGTGTGGAGCAGTACTTC CASSHKILGVEQYF - once TRBJ2-5 TRBV5-8
TGTGCCAGCTCGGGCATTGGACTGACGGGGACCGGGGAGCTGTTTTTT CASSGIGLTGTGELFF - - TRBJ2-2 TRBV7-2
TGTGCCAGCAGCTTAGACCCCAATGAGCAGTTCTTC CASSLDPNEQFF - - TRBJ2-1 TRBV7-2
TGTGCCAGTGGGGACTATCCCCAGGAGACCCAGTACTTC CASGDYPQETQYF TRBD2 - TRBJ2-5 TRBV19
TGTGCCAGCACCTCCGGGACTAGCGGAGGTTATGAGCAGTTCTTC CASTSGTSGGYEQFF TRBD2 - TRBJ2-1 TRBV27
TGTGCCAGCAGCCCAGGGGGGGACAGGAGCTATGGGAATCAGCCCCAGCATTTT CASSPGGDRSYGNQPQHF TRBD1 once TRBJ1-5 TRBV27
TGTGCCAGCAGCTTAGGAGTCGAGTACCAAGAGACCCAGTACTTC CASSLGVEYQETQYF - - TRBJ2-5 TRBV11-3
TGTGCCAGCAGTTTCGTCGGGGGACGCGCTGAAGCTTTCTTT CASSFVGGRAEAFF - - TRBJ1-1 TRBV27
TGTGCCAGCAGCCAAGCTCTAGCGGAGCTCACAGATACGCAGTATTTT CASSQALAELTDTQYF TRBD2 few TRBJ2-3 TRBV7-9
TGTGCCAGCAGTTTAGTGGGGGTGAGTCCGCCAACCGATAGCAATCAGCCCCAGCATTTT CASSLVGVSPPTDSNQPQHF - - TRBJ1-5 TRBV28
TGTGCCAGTAAGAGTAAGACCACAGATACGCAGTATTTT CASKSKTTDTQYF - - TRBJ2-3 TRBV19
TGCGCCAGCAGCCATACATACGGGACAGGGTTCGCAGATACGCAGTATTTT CASSHTYGTGFADTQYF TRBD1 - TRBJ2-3 TRBV4-1
TGTGCCAGCAGTCCGAACACCGGGGAGCTGTTTTTT CASSPNTGELFF - - TRBJ2-2 TRBV28
TGTGCCAGCAGTTCCCGACAGGGCTTTCTCTCTGGGGCCAACGTCCTGACTTTC CASSSRQGFLSGANVLTF TRBD1 - TRBJ2-6 TRBV28
TGTGCCAGCAGCCCCAATATAGCGGGAGCAGATACGCAGTATTTT CASSPNIAGADTQYF TRBD2 - TRBJ2-3 TRBV6-6
TGTGCCAGCAGTGCTGGGGGGGCCAACTCTGGAAACACCATATATTTT CASSAGGANSGNTIYF - - TRBJ1-3 TRBV25-1
TGTGCCAGCAGCTTAGGGCCTCTTGGGGGGGAAAAACTGTTTTTT CASSLGPLGGEKLFF - - TRBJ1-4 TRBV13
TGTGCCAGCAGTTCTCGGGCGACTAGCCTAGGTTCCTACAATGAGCAGTTCTTC CASSSRATSLGSYNEQFF TRBD2 - TRBJ2-1 TRBV28
TGTGCCAGCAGTTTTGGTACCACCGGGGAGCTGTTTTTT CASSFGTTGELFF - - TRBJ2-2 TRBV27
TGTGCCAGCAGTGAATATGGGTCGGAGCAGTACTTC CASSEYGSEQYF - - TRBJ2-7 TRBV6-1
TGTGCCAGCACCCGATTAGTAGCAACTAATGAAAAACTGTTTTTT CASTRLVATNEKLFF - once TRBJ1-4 TRBV5-6
TGTGCCAGCAGCTCCTCGTTTTCGGCCACGGGGACAGATACGCAGTATTTT CASSSSFSATGTDTQYF - - TRBJ2-3 TRBV7-6
TGTGCCAGCAGCTTAGGGGGATCAGGAAACACCATATATTTT CASSLGGSGNTIYF - - TRBJ1-3 TRBV7-9
TGTGCCAGCAGTGAAGGTCCAGCGGTGGCCTACGAGCAGTACTTC CASSEGPAVAYEQYF - - TRBJ2-7 TRBV2
TGTGCCAGCAGTCCACTGGAGGGGCCAATGAACACTGAAGCTTTCTTT CASSPLEGPMNTEAFF - - TRBJ1-1 TRBV28
TGTGCCAGCAGCTTAGGACCGACACCTGCCCAAGAGACCCAGTACTTC CASSLGPTPAQETQYF - - TRBJ2-5 TRBV7-9
TGTGCCAGCAGCCCCGGGAGTACCTATGGCTACACCTTC CASSPGSTYGYTF - - TRBJ1-2 TRBV9
TGTGCCAGCAGTTACCCCCCCACTAAGAACACCGGGGAGCTGTTTTTT CASSYPPTKNTGELFF - - TRBJ2-2 TRBV6-6
TGTGCCAGCAGTTTAGGGGGCAGCGGAGGAAACACCATATATTTT CASSLGGSGGNTIYF - - TRBJ1-3 TRBV27
TGTGCCAGCAGCTTATCTAGCGGGAGGGCCCCAGATACGCAGTATTTT CASSLSSGRAPDTQYF TRBD2 - TRBJ2-3 TRBV7-9
TGTGCCAGCAGTGAACGTATTAGGGTATACAATGAGCAGTTCTTC CASSERIRVYNEQFF - - TRBJ2-1 TRBV2
TGTGCCAGCAGTTTATCTTCGGGACTAAACAATGAGCAGTTCTTC CASSLSSGLNNEQFF TRBD2 - TRBJ2-1 TRBV27
TGCGCCAGCAGCTGGGGACTAGCGGGAGGACGCTCCTACAATGAGCAGTTCTTC CASSWGLAGGRSYNEQFF TRBD2 - TRBJ2-1 TRBV5-1
TGTGCCAGCGGAAGTACTAGCGGGAGGTTTAATGAGCAGTTCTTC CASGSTSGRFNEQFF TRBD2 - TRBJ2-1 TRBV14
TGTGCCAGCAGGGCAACGGGGTACACTGAAGCTTTCTTT CASRATGYTEAFF - - TRBJ1-1 TRBV6-5
TGTGCCAGCAGTGAACACTTGAACACCGGGGAGCTGTTTTTT CASSEHLNTGELFF - - TRBJ2-2 TRBV2
TGTGCCAGCAGTTTTGGACTAGCGGGAGGGTTTGCAGAGACCCAGTACTTC CASSFGLAGGFAETQYF TRBD2 once TRBJ2-5 TRBV28
TGTGCCAGCAGTCAAGACGGCGGCCGGCAGGGCGAGCAGTACTTC CASSQDGGRQGEQYF - - TRBJ2-7 TRBV27
TGTGCCAGCAGCCAGCGGAGGTGGCCCTCTGAAAAACTGTTTTTT CASSQRRWPSEKLFF - - TRBJ1-4 TRBV7-9
TGTGCCAGCAGTTTGACTAGCGGGACGACCTACGAGCAGTACTTC CASSLTSGTTYEQYF TRBD2 - TRBJ2-7 TRBV6-5
TGTGCCAGCAGTTTGAGGGCCGGGTTACAAGAGACCCAGTACTTC CASSLRAGLQETQYF - - TRBJ2-5 TRBV27
TGTGCCAGCAGTTTATCGGCAGGGACGAGTGAAGCTTTCTTT CASSLSAGTSEAFF - - TRBJ1-1 TRBV27
TGTGCCAGCAGTTACAGCGGGAGCTACGAGCAGTACTTC CASSYSGSYEQYF TRBD2 once TRBJ2-7 TRBV6-5
TGTGCCAGCAGCTACGGAATGAACACTGAAGCTTTCTTT CASSYGMNTEAFF - once TRBJ1-1 TRBV5-4
TGCGCCAGCAGCTACCGGGACAGGACCCAAGAGACCCAGTACTTC CASSYRDRTQETQYF TRBD1 - TRBJ2-5 TRBV4-1
TGTGCCAGCAGCTTAGGCGTCAGCACCGGGGAGCTGTTTTTT CASSLGVSTGELFF - - TRBJ2-2 TRBV13
TGTGCCAGCAGCGAGGAGATGGCGGCCTCCTACGAGCAGTACTTC CASSEEMAASYEQYF - - TRBJ2-7 TRBV9
TGTGCCAGCAGCTTGGGCACCACCTACGAGCAGTACTTC CASSLGTTYEQYF - - TRBJ2-7 TRBV5-4
TGTGCCAGCAGCCAGGCTCTAGCGGGAGGATTAGATACGCAGTATTTT CASSQALAGGLDTQYF TRBD2 - TRBJ2-3 TRBV4-2